Listed below are T cell receptor beta chains from one sample, sequenced in a study of radiotherapy plus CTLA-4 blockade in lung cancer. Sequenced by immunoSEQ multiplex PCR; TCRdb stores in-frame clones only, minus some. This sample has more than 90,000 clones, with about 90% found just once. Sequences were derived from peripheral blood, sampled from a patient treated with radiotherapy plus ipilimumab. The origin of the receptors is a human donor with non-small cell lung cancer that progressed on radiotherapy plus ipilimumab. CDR3s include the opening cysteine and the closing phenylalanine or tryptophan. The D gene is left open where the match is weak. Expanded clones are given a class, and other clones once, few, many or no size at all.

J gene | V gene | D gene | clone size | CDR3 DNA | CDR3 protein
TRBJ1-5 | TRBV2 | TRBD1 | once | TGTGCCAGCAGCGGGGGACAGGACAATCAGCCCCAGCATTTT | CASSGGQDNQPQHF
TRBJ1-2 | TRBV19 | TRBD1 | once | TGTGCCATCGCGGACAGGAACTATGGCTACACCTTC | CAIADRNYGYTF
TRBJ1-2 | TRBV29-1 | . | . | TGCAGCGTGGGGTCCTATGGCTACACCTTC | CSVGSYGYTF
TRBJ2-7 | TRBV7-8 | . | . | TGTGCCAGCAGCTTAGTGATAGGGAGCGAGCAGTACTTC | CASSLVIGSEQYF
TRBJ1-1 | TRBV18 | . | . | TGTGCCAGCTCACCACCGGGACAGAACACTGAAGCTTTCTTT | CASSPPGQNTEAFF
TRBJ2-3 | TRBV19 | . | . | TGTGCCAGTAGTCTAGGAAAAGCCATAGATACGCAGTATTTT | CASSLGKAIDTQYF
TRBJ2-5 | TRBV2 | . | . | TGTGCCAGCGGGTCGAGGGAGACCCAGTACTTC | CASGSRETQYF
TRBJ1-2 | TRBV19 | . | . | TGTGCCAGTAGGGACAGAGGGGGGGGATATGGCTACACCTTC | CASRDRGGGYGYTF
TRBJ2-3 | TRBV5-1 | TRBD1 | . | TGCGCCAGCAGCAGGGGACAGAGCACAGATACGCAGTATTTT | CASSRGQSTDTQYF
TRBJ2-2 | TRBV7-9 | TRBD2 | . | TGTGCCAGCAGCCCCCGGACTAGCCGGTGGACCGGGGAGCTGTTTTTT | CASSPRTSRWTGELFF
TRBJ2-6 | TRBV5-6 | . | once | TGTGCCAGCAGCCCCGGAGACAGGATTGGTCTCTCTGGGGCCAACGTCCTGACTTTC | CASSPGDRIGLSGANVLTF
TRBJ2-1 | TRBV2 | . | . | TGTGCCAGCAGACAGGGCCTCGATGAGCAGTTCTTC | CASRQGLDEQFF
TRBJ2-7 | TRBV4-2 | TRBD1 | once | TGTGCCAGCAGCCAAGACAGGGGGCCCTACGAGCAGTACTTC | CASSQDRGPYEQYF
TRBJ2-3 | TRBV29-1 | . | . | TGCAGCGTTGGGGGGTCCTCTAGCACAGATACGCAGTATTTT | CSVGGSSSTDTQYF
TRBJ2-3 | TRBV27 | TRBD2 | . | TGTGCCAGCAGTTTATCAGGCGGGAGGGCCACAGATACGCAGTATTTT | CASSLSGGRATDTQYF
TRBJ2-1 | TRBV18 | . | . | TGTGCCAGCTCACTGAACAGGGTGGGGGAGGAGCAGTTCTTC | CASSLNRVGEEQFF
TRBJ2-1 | TRBV29-1 | . | once | TGCAGCGTTGATCCCACTTCCTACAATGAGCAGTTCTTC | CSVDPTSYNEQFF
TRBJ2-1 | TRBV10-3 | TRBD2 | . | TGTGCCATCAGTGAGTCAGCGGGGACTAGCGGGAGGGTTGAGCAGTTCTTC | CAISESAGTSGRVEQFF
TRBJ2-1 | TRBV18 | . | . | TGTGCCAGCTCACGTCGAACGGCGGGAAGTAACAATGAGCAGTTCTTC | CASSRRTAGSNNEQFF
TRBJ1-1 | TRBV6-6 | . | . | TGTGCCAGCAGTCATCCCCGAATAGGTGGACAGACTGAAGCTTTCTTT | CASSHPRIGGQTEAFF
TRBJ2-1 | TRBV5-1 | TRBD2 | . | TGCGCCAGCAGCCCTCTAGCGGGAGTCGGAAATGAGCAGTTCTTC | CASSPLAGVGNEQFF
TRBJ2-1 | TRBV2 | . | . | TGTGCCAGCAGTGCAACTCGAGGCTCCTACAATGAGCAGTTCTTC | CASSATRGSYNEQFF
TRBJ2-3 | TRBV7-9 | TRBD2 | . | TGTGCCAGCAGCTCAGGACTAGCGGGAGTAAATAAGGATACGCAGTATTTT | CASSSGLAGVNKDTQYF
TRBJ1-2 | TRBV11-1 | . | . | TGTGCCAGCTCGTTTGCGGGGAGCTCAAACTATGGCTACACCTTC | CASSFAGSSNYGYTF
TRBJ2-7 | TRBV5-1 | . | . | TGCGCCAGCAGCAACCCCCAAGGACAAGCCTACGAGCAGTACTTC | CASSNPQGQAYEQYF
TRBJ2-7 | TRBV11-3 | TRBD2 | . | TGTGCCAGCAGCTCCGCCAATGCGGGAGGGGCCCATAGCGAGCAGTACTTC | CASSSANAGGAHSEQYF
TRBJ1-5 | TRBV28 | . | . | TGTGCCAGCAGTTTCCCCCGGTCGGAACGTAGCAATCAGCCCCAGCATTTT | CASSFPRSERSNQPQHF
TRBJ2-2 | TRBV6-5 | . | . | TGTGCCAGCAGTTCCCCAACGGAGCTGTTTTTT | CASSSPTELFF
TRBJ2-1 | TRBV5-6 | . | . | TGTGCCAGCAGCCTGGCATATGAGCAGTTCTTC | CASSLAYEQFF
TRBJ2-5 | TRBV29-1 | . | . | TGCAGCGTTGGGGGCTTCCAAGAGACCCAGTACTTC | CSVGGFQETQYF
TRBJ2-7 | TRBV6-5 | TRBD1 | . | TGTGCCACCGCCGCCCGGGACAGGCGAACCGAGCAGTACTTC | CATAARDRRTEQYF
TRBJ2-3 | TRBV27 | . | . | TGTGCCAGCAGTGGACGGGGGACTGATACGCAGTATTTT | CASSGRGTDTQYF
TRBJ2-1 | TRBV15 | TRBD2 | . | TGTGCCACAAGAGGAAGACTAGCGGAAATAACCTACAATGAGCAGTTCTTC | CATRGRLAEITYNEQFF
TRBJ1-2 | TRBV7-2 | . | . | TGTGCCAGCAGCTGGTTGTCGGGGGACTATGGCTACACCTTC | CASSWLSGDYGYTF
TRBJ2-1 | TRBV5-8 | TRBD2 | few | TGTGCCAGCAGCTTGGCGGTGGCGGGAGGGCCTCGGACCCCCGGAGAGCAGTTCTTC | CASSLAVAGGPRTPGEQFF
TRBJ1-4 | TRBV18 | . | . | TGTGCCAGCTCACCATTGCTGGGAAAACTGTTTTTT | CASSPLLGKLFF
TRBJ1-1 | TRBV13 | TRBD1 | . | TGTGCCAGCAGACGGACAGGGACCATTGAAGCTTTCTTT | CASRRTGTIEAFF
TRBJ1-1 | TRBV2 | . | . | TGTGCCAGCAGCGATGCTGGGAGGGGGACTGAAGCTTTCTTT | CASSDAGRGTEAFF
TRBJ2-3 | TRBV29-1 | . | . | TGCAGCGTGGGGGGAAATACGCAGTATTTT | CSVGGNTQYF
TRBJ2-1 | TRBV12-5 | TRBD2 | . | TGTGCTAGTGGTTTGGGGACTAGCGGAACCAATGAGCAGTTCTTC | CASGLGTSGTNEQFF
TRBJ2-5 | TRBV25-1 | . | once | TGTGCCAGCAGTGCGGGGGGCAGCGGCCCACAAGAGACCCAGTACTTC | CASSAGGSGPQETQYF
TRBJ2-2 | TRBV9 | TRBD2 | . | TGTGCCAGCACCCCGGGACTAACACGCACCGGGGAGCTGTTTTTT | CASTPGLTRTGELFF
TRBJ2-7 | TRBV7-8 | TRBD2 | . | TGTGCCAGCAGCTTATTGAGGACTAGCCTTCCCTACGAGCAGTACTTC | CASSLLRTSLPYEQYF
TRBJ2-2 | TRBV6-6 | TRBD1 | . | TGTGCCAGCAGTCTCGCGGCACAGGGGGGCACCGGGGAGCTGTTTTTT | CASSLAAQGGTGELFF
TRBJ2-1 | TRBV19 | TRBD2 | once | TGTGCCAGTAGTATAGGAGGGCGGGGGAATGAGCAGTTCTTC | CASSIGGRGNEQFF
TRBJ2-5 | TRBV9 | TRBD2 | . | TGTGCCAGCAGCGCGGGGACTAGCGGTCAAGAGACCCAGTACTTC | CASSAGTSGQETQYF
TRBJ2-5 | TRBV11-2 | . | . | TGTGCCAGCAGCTTAATACGGAAAGAGACCCAGTACTTC | CASSLIRKETQYF
TRBJ2-7 | TRBV5-1 | . | . | TGCGCCAGCAGCTTGGGATTGGAGTTATCCTACGAGCAGTACTTC | CASSLGLELSYEQYF
TRBJ2-7 | TRBV2 | . | . | TGTGCCAGCAGTGAAGCGCTTCACCGGGTCTACGAGCAGTACTTC | CASSEALHRVYEQYF
TRBJ2-7 | TRBV2 | TRBD1 | . | TGTGCCAGCAGACGAAGGAAAGCCGGGACAGGGGGCTACGAGCAGTACTTC | CASRRRKAGTGGYEQYF
TRBJ1-3 | TRBV7-2 | TRBD1 | . | TGTGCCAGCAGCCTCAGGGGGCGAGAAAACACCATATATTTT | CASSLRGRENTIYF